This TCR gamma chain was sequenced for a study of γδ T cells in repeated Plasmodium falciparum infection. This clone was observed a few times. TCRdb pairs this DNA with a much larger clone's protein that differs at residue 6, likely a read error; the protein shown was translated from the DNA. TCRdb redid clone calling on the multiplex PCR reads using CATT. The sample has roughly 13,000 gamma-chain clones; 1.6% are singletons. The sequence derives from a pool of human donors (malaria-infected and uninfected, not separated). Sample: gamma-delta T cells from blood.

CDR3 protein: CALWENHQELGKKIKVF. As DNA, the CDR3 is TGTGCCTTGTGGGAGAATCATCAAGAGTTGGGCAAAAAAATCAAGGTATTT. V and J are TRGV9 and TRGJP. After removal of 3 bases from V and 4 bases from J, the junction contained 6 bases not matched to a gene. The V gene's germline CDR1 is GITISATS and CDR2 ISYDGTV (reference sequence). The CDR3 runs to 17 residues.